These T cell receptor beta chains were read from a single sample in a study of blood T cell repertoires in COVID-19. Data came from immunoSEQ multiplex PCR; TCRdb stores just in-frame clones and leaves some out. The table records under 350,000 clones, approximately 86% of them present only once. Input material: PBMCs or T cells enriched from blood (not recorded which). The receptor source for this set is a woman aged 40-49 years with acute COVID-19. Both conserved end residues are part of each CDR3. A D gene is named only where the DNA matches it firmly. A row's size may be missing; if present it is once, few, many or a size class.

>NA|NA|TRBV5-4|TRBJ2-1
CASSFWRVHEQFF
TGTGCCAGCAGCTTTTGGAGGGTCCATGAGCAGTTCTTC
>NA|NA|TRBV6-2/TRBV6-3|TRBJ1-1
CASSYGGLNTEAFF
TGTGCCAGCAGTTACGGTGGCCTGAACACTGAAGCTTTCTTT
>NA|NA|TRBV6-1|TRBJ2-7
CASSTSPYEQYF
TGTGCCAGCAGTACTAGCCCGTACGAGCAGTACTTC
>TRBD1|NA|TRBV5-1|TRBJ1-1
CASSEGAGTEAFF
TGCGCCAGCAGTGAGGGGGCGGGCACTGAAGCTTTCTTT
>NA|NA|TRBV14|TRBJ1-3
CASGDISGNTIYF
TGTGCCAGCGGGGACATCTCTGGAAACACCATATATTTT
>TRBD2|NA|TRBV7-7|TRBJ2-1
CASSPGSLAGKGYNEQFF
TGTGCTAGCAGCCCAGGCTCACTAGCGGGAAAGGGGTACAATGAGCAGTTCTTC
>TRBD1|NA|TRBV5-1|TRBJ1-4
CASSLQGGPNEKLFF
TGCGCCAGCAGCTTACAGGGGGGCCCTAATGAAAAACTGTTTTTT
>NA|NA|TRBV4-3|TRBJ2-7
CASSQDRQAESYEQYF
TGCGCCAGCAGCCAAGATCGACAGGCCGAGTCCTACGAGCAGTACTTC
>NA|NA|TRBV9|TRBJ2-6
CASSVQISGANVLTF
TGTGCCAGCAGCGTACAGATCTCTGGGGCCAACGTCCTGACTTTC
>TRBD1|once|TRBV28|TRBJ1-6
CASSGTGTGNSPLHF
TGTGCCAGCAGTGGAACCGGGACAGGGAATTCACCCCTCCACTTT
>NA|NA|TRBV7-6|TRBJ1-4
CASSLARTNNNEKLFF
TGTGCCAGCAGCTTAGCTAGAACTAATAATAATGAAAAACTGTTTTTT
>NA|few|TRBV28|TRBJ1-3
CASSYPPRAGNTIYF
TGTGCCAGCAGTTACCCCCCCAGGGCCGGAAACACCATATATTTT
>TRBD1|once|TRBV7-2|TRBJ2-7
CASSSTGGQGEQYF
TGTGCCAGCAGCTCGACAGGGGGTCAAGGCGAGCAGTACTTC
>TRBD2|few|TRBV7-9|TRBJ2-7
CASSPVTSGGTVQYF
TGTGCCAGCAGCCCAGTGACTAGCGGGGGGACGGTGCAGTACTTC
>NA|NA|TRBV5-1|TRBJ1-2
CASSLTEGGYTF
TGCGCCAGCAGCTTGACAGAGGGAGGCTACACCTTC
>NA|NA|TRBV5-1|TRBJ1-1
CASSLSQGNTEAFF
TGCGCCAGCAGCTTGTCGCAGGGGAACACTGAAGCTTTCTTT
>NA|NA|TRBV7-2|TRBJ1-2
CASTLQGSVGGYTF
TGTGCCAGCACCCTCCAGGGGTCAGTGGGTGGCTACACCTTC
>TRBD1|NA|TRBV5-1|TRBJ1-6
CASSLYDRDESPLHF
TGCGCCAGCAGCTTGTATGACAGGGATGAGTCACCCCTCCACTTT
>NA|NA|TRBV2|TRBJ1-5
CASSERQVNQPQHF
TGTGCCAGCAGTGAAAGGCAGGTAAATCAGCCCCAGCATTTT
>NA|NA|TRBV7-7|TRBJ2-1
CASSSPVGASYNEQFF
TGTGCCAGCAGCTCCCCGGTAGGGGCCTCCTACAATGAGCAGTTCTTC
>NA|NA|TRBV7-2|TRBJ1-5
CASSFSAGGPQPQHF
TGTGCCAGCAGCTTTAGCGCGGGAGGGCCCCAGCCCCAGCATTTT